This T cell receptor (beta chain) was documented in a study of long-term antiretroviral therapy in people with HIV. General study findings and limits: The data indicate that diversity increased after ART but remained below transplant donor controls.

As to this clone: The antigen remains undetermined.

The V gene's germline CDR1 is LNHDA and CDR2 SQIVND (reference sequence). Trimming pared 4 bases from V and 7 bases from J, leaving 16 bases between. The CDR3 is 14 residues long. They ran version v3.0 of the immunoSEQ assay at survey level. Sequencing used immunoSEQ multiplex PCR; TCRdb keeps in-frame clones, though not all of them. The data hold 30,000 to 40,000 clones, with around 97% observed a single time. The source was unsorted PBMCs, collected 6.9 years after starting antiretroviral therapy. This TCR came from a man aged 25-45 years with HIV. The V call is TRBV19, the J call TRBJ1-2, with D perhaps TRBD1 (6 bases). The CDR3 DNA reads TGTGCCAGTAGTACCGTGCGGGGGGCGGTTGGCTACACCTTC. It translates to CASSTVRGAVGYTF.